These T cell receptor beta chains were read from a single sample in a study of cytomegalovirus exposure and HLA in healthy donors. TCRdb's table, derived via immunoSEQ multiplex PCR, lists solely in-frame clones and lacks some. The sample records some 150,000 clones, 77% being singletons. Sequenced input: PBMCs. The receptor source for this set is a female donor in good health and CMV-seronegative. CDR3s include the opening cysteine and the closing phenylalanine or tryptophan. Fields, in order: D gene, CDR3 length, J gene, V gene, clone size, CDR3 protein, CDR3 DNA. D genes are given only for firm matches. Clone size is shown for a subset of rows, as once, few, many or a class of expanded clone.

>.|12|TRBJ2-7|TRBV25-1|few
CASSARGYEQYF
TGTGCCAGCAGTGCCAGGGGCTACGAGCAGTACTTC
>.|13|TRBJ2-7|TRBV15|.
CATSYRVLNEQYF
TGTGCCACCAGCTACCGGGTTTTAAACGAGCAGTACTTC
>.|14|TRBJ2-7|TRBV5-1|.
CASSLRRDSYEQYF
TGCGCCAGCAGCTTGAGGCGGGATTCCTACGAGCAGTACTTC
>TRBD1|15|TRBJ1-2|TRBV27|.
CASRDMDRGDYGYTF
TGTGCCAGCAGGGATATGGACAGGGGAGACTATGGCTACACCTTC
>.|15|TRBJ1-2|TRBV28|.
CASSSRVRALGGYTF
TGTGCCAGCAGTTCTAGAGTCAGGGCGCTCGGCGGCTACACCTTC
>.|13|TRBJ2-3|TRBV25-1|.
CASSRQARDTQYF
TGTGCCAGCAGCAGACAGGCACGGGATACGCAGTATTTT
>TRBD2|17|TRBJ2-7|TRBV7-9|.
CASSRGLAGGKSYEQYF
TGTGCCAGCAGCCGAGGACTAGCGGGAGGGAAGTCCTACGAGCAGTACTTC
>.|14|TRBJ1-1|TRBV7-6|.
CASSLSSGYAEAFF
TGTGCCAGCAGCTTATCCTCGGGATACGCTGAAGCTTTCTTT
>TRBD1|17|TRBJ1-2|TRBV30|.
CAWSVLTGGLTGYGYTF
TGTGCCTGGAGTGTACTGACAGGGGGTCTGACTGGGTATGGCTACACCTTC
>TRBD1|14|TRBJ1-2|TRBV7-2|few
CASSWSTGVDGYTF
TGTGCCAGCAGCTGGTCGACAGGGGTCGATGGCTACACCTTC
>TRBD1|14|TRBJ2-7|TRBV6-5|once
CASRSPRTGGEQYF
TGTGCCAGCAGATCTCCCAGGACAGGGGGCGAGCAGTACTTC
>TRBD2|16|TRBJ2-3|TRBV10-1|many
CASSESTSSLTDTQYF
TGCGCCAGCAGTGAGTCGACTAGCTCCCTCACAGATACGCAGTATTTT
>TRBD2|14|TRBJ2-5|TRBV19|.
CATGTSGGRETQYF
TGTGCCACCGGGACTAGCGGGGGGCGAGAGACCCAGTACTTC
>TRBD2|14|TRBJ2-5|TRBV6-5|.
CASRGAGGQETQYF
TGTGCCAGCAGGGGAGCGGGGGGGCAAGAGACCCAGTACTTC
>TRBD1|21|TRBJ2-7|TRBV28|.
CASSLFYEVYEPGQGAYEQYF
TGTGCCAGCAGTTTATTTTATGAGGTTTACGAGCCGGGACAGGGGGCCTACGAGCAGTACTTC
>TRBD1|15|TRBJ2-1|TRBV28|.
CASSPGTGGWNEQFF
TGTGCCAGCAGCCCCGGGACAGGGGGTTGGAATGAGCAGTTCTTC
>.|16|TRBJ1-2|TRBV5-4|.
CASSPRAGEQYYGYTF
TGTGCCAGCAGCCCCCGGGCGGGGGAACAATACTATGGCTACACCTTC
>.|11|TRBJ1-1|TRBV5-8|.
CASSFPGEAFF
TGTGCCAGCAGCTTCCCAGGAGAAGCTTTCTTT
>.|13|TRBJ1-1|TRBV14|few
CASSPGSYTEAFF
TGTGCCAGCAGCCCCGGGAGCTACACTGAAGCTTTCTTT
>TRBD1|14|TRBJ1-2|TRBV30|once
CAWSRGQGIYGYTF
TGTGCCTGGAGTCGCGGACAGGGGATCTATGGCTACACCTTC
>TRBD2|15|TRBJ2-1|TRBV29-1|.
CSEGTSGRGVYEQFF
TGCAGCGAAGGGACTAGCGGGAGGGGGGTCTATGAGCAGTTCTTC
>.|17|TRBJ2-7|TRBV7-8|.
CASSISSGRGQSYEQYF
TGTGCCAGCAGCATCTCTTCGGGTAGAGGACAGTCCTACGAGCAGTACTTC
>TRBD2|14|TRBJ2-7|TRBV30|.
CAWSATSGFYEQYF
TGTGCCTGGAGTGCGACTAGCGGATTCTACGAGCAGTACTTC
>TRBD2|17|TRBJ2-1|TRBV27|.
CASSSPFTSGLRNEQFF
TGTGCCAGCAGTTCACCGTTTACTAGCGGGTTAAGAAATGAGCAGTTCTTC
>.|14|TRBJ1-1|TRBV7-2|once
CASSLYAGGSEAFF
TGTGCCAGCAGCTTATATGCCGGGGGATCTGAAGCTTTCTTT
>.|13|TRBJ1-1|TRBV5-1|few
CASSLVQDTEAFF
TGCGCCAGCAGCTTGGTCCAGGACACTGAAGCTTTCTTT
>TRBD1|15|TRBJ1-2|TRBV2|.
CASSRQGEINYGYTF
TGTGCCAGCTCCAGACAGGGTGAGATTAACTATGGCTACACCTTC
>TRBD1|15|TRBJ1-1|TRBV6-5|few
CASSYSRQGGTEAFF
TGTGCCAGCAGTTACTCGCGACAGGGGGGCACTGAAGCTTTCTTT
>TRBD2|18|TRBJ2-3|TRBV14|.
CASSQDSGGASGTDTQYF
TGTGCCAGCAGCCAAGATAGCGGGGGCGCTTCTGGCACAGATACGCAGTATTTT
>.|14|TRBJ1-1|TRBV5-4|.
CASSLKSSNTEAFF
TGTGCCAGCAGCTTGAAATCCTCGAACACTGAAGCTTTCTTT
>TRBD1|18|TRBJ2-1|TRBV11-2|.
CASSLAPRQGRSYNEQFF
TGTGCCAGCAGCTTAGCCCCGAGACAGGGTCGGTCCTACAATGAGCAGTTCTTC
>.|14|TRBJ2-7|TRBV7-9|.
CASTLGGGSTEQYF
TGTGCCAGCACCCTGGGGGGGGGCTCTACCGAGCAGTACTTC
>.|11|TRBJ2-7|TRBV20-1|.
CSAREGYEQYF
TGCAGTGCCCGCGAGGGATACGAGCAGTACTTC
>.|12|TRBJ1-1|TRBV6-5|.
CASSEDILEAFF
TGTGCCAGCAGTGAGGATATCCTTGAAGCTTTCTTT
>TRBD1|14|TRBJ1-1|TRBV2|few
CASKSRTGVSEAFF
TGTGCCAGCAAGTCGAGGACAGGGGTCTCTGAAGCTTTCTTT
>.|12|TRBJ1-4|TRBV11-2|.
CASSLSGGKLFF
TGTGCCAGCAGCTTATCGGGGGGGAAACTGTTTTTT
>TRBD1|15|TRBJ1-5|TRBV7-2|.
CASSLGQSGNQPQHF
TGTGCCAGCAGCTTGGGACAGTCAGGCAATCAGCCCCAGCATTTT
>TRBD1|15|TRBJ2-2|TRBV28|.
CASRRQGVNTGELFF
TGTGCCAGCAGAAGACAGGGGGTCAACACCGGGGAGCTGTTTTTT
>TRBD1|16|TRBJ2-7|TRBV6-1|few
CASSVPPGQGAYEQYF
TGTGCCAGCAGTGTCCCCCCGGGACAGGGAGCCTACGAGCAGTACTTC
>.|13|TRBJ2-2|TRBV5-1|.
CASSLTETGELFF
TGCGCCAGCAGTCTGACAGAGACCGGGGAGCTGTTTTTT
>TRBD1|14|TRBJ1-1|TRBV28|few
CASSRRTGGVYAFF
TGTGCCAGCAGCCGAAGGACAGGGGGTGTATACGCTTTCTTT
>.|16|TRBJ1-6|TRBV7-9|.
CSSSLEAGVNNSPLHF
TGTTCCAGCAGCTTAGAGGCAGGGGTTAATAATTCACCCCTCCACTTT
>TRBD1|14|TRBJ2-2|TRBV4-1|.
CAASQGADTGELFF
TGCGCCGCGTCCCAGGGGGCGGACACCGGGGAGCTGTTTTTT
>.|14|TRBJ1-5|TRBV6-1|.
CASAGGASNQPQHF
TGTGCCAGCGCGGGGGGGGCGAGCAATCAGCCCCAGCATTTT
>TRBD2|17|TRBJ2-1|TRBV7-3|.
CASSFGTSGRSYNEQFF
TGTGCCAGCAGCTTTGGGACTAGCGGGAGGTCTTACAATGAGCAGTTCTTC
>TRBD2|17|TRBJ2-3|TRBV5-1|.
CASSLSGTSGRTDTQYF
TGCGCCAGCAGCTTGTCCGGGACTAGCGGGAGAACAGATACGCAGTATTTT
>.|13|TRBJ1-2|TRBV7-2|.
CASSSTVYYGYTF
TGTGCCAGCAGCTCGACAGTGTACTATGGCTACACCTTC
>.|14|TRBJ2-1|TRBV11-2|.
CASSLYAQGSEQFF
TGTGCCAGCAGCTTATATGCCCAGGGCTCCGAGCAGTTCTTC
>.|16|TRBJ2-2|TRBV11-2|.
CASVPDWQGNTGELFF
TGTGCCAGCGTGCCTGATTGGCAGGGGAACACCGGGGAGCTGTTTTTT
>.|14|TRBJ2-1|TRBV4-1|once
CASSLRDNYNEQFF
TGCGCCAGCAGCCTCCGGGACAACTACAATGAGCAGTTCTTC
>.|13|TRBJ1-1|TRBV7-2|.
CASSRTGNTEAFF
TGTGCCAGCAGCCGAACGGGGAACACTGAAGCTTTCTTT
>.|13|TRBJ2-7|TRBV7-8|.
CASSQGQLYEQYF
TGTGCCAGCAGCCAGGGGCAGTTATACGAGCAGTACTTC
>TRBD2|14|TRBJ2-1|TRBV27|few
CASSNGGWYNEQFF
TGTGCCAGCAGTAACGGGGGGTGGTACAATGAGCAGTTCTTC
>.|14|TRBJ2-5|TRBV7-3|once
CASSLMGTQETQYF
TGTGCCAGCAGCTTAATGGGGACACAAGAGACCCAGTACTTC
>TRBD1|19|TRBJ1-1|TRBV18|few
CASSFERLRTGGMNTEAFF
TGTGCCAGCTCGTTCGAGAGGCTTCGGACAGGGGGCATGAACACTGAAGCTTTCTTT
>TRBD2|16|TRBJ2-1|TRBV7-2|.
CASSLRLAGATGEQFF
TGTGCCAGCAGCTTACGGCTAGCGGGAGCAACAGGGGAGCAGTTCTTC
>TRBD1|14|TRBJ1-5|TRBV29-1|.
CSVVSGTGDQPQHF
TGCAGCGTTGTATCTGGTACAGGGGATCAGCCCCAGCATTTT
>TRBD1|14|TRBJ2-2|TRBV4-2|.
CASGDRVGTGELFF
TGTGCCAGTGGGGACAGGGTAGGAACCGGGGAGCTGTTTTTT
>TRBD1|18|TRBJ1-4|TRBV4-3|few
CASSQDRGPDPTNEKLFF
TGCGCCAGCAGCCAGGACAGGGGGCCCGACCCAACTAATGAAAAACTGTTTTTT
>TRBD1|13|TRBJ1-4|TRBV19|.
CASQRDRNEKLFF
TGTGCCAGTCAAAGGGACAGGAATGAAAAACTGTTTTTT